The subject of this entry is one T cell receptor beta chain. The target of this receptor is not known. No base-level quality is on record; no much larger clone is a single base apart. The data were obtained in a study of cytomegalovirus exposure and HLA in healthy donors (dated by TCRdb to the late 2010s). Study-level background: In an earlier analysis of under 600 of the donors, around 290 Gb of sequence data and approximately 100 million unique TCR beta sequences from about 179 million T cells were reported. Four to six DR-DQ haplotypes were handled as single units for association and clustering, since linkage in the cohort was strong. Donor age, sex, ethnicity and CMV serostatus were collected together with the repertoire data. To predict cytomegalovirus infection status, the study combined high-throughput TCR immunosequencing, statistical association of individual TCRs with disease status, and machine learning. HLA typing covered class I and class II loci at four-digit resolution. Typing coverage differed by locus: A, B, C, DRB1 and DQB1 were typed in roughly 620-630 donors, DQA1 in 522, DPA1 in 606, and DPB1 in around 490. In the later analysis, no new phenotypic data were used to find candidate immune exposures; instead, reliance was placed on TCR beta sequences and their occurrence across donors. An earlier analysis of 587 of the donors used high-throughput TCR beta sequencing to judge whether each TCR beta V gene segment behaved as functional or pseudogenic. To study patterns of TCR occurrence, a later analysis re-analyzed previously published TCR beta repertoires from more than 550 donors and added high-resolution HLA genotyping. Genome-wide SNP genotypes for about 60% of the roughly 670 donors were used in a later genetic analysis, which treated that subset as a discovery cohort. A separate validation cohort of 100 to 150 different subjects was used in addition to the approximately 610-subject first cohort. Using immunosequencing, the study profiled T cell repertoires from 666 subjects and related those repertoires to cytomegalovirus serostatus. Every repertoire in the discovery cohort had been generated on one and the same sequencing platform. Roughly 300 gigabases of sequencing data and 70 million to 100 million unique TCR sequences were included in an early release covering about 700 HLA-typed donors. The aim of the study was to test whether cataloging public T cell receptors could identify signatures of past pathogen exposure. Across 300 to 500 genotyped donors of the cohort, an average of approximately 200,000 unique TCR beta nucleotide sequences per donor were sequenced, and roughly 18% of those sequences were non-productive. Of the approximately 400 genotyped donors, 70% to 90% were placed in the genetic ancestry cluster associated with self-reported Caucasian donors.

Overall study outcomes, separate from this receptor: Linkage disequilibrium might explain the correlated functional status among segregating V segments, but an unknown experimental factor could not be excluded. A further reported finding was that TCR beta sequences accurately predicted the HLA-A and HLA-B alleles for most subjects in the first cohort. Most CMV-associated TCR beta chains appeared to be HLA-restricted in a later analysis, and the HLA associations seemed to be driven largely by CMV exposure. Compared with the approximately 600-donor mean, donors in an Asian-associated ancestry cluster had fewer N-insertions in productive TCRs, according to a later genetic analysis. Assigning TCR associations to individual alleles was difficult when HLA alleles, especially DR and DQ, strongly co-occurred. A cluster of highly shared sequence variants was judged likely to represent a technical artifact of the sequencing pipeline. CMV serostatus was the only immune exposure information available for the cohort. V-gene and J-gene trimming of TCR beta chains was associated with a missense DCLRE1C variant in a later genetic analysis, and the association was replicated in an independent cohort. The authors suggested that the approach could potentially be extended to other disease states and immunological phenotypes. This cohort had only TCR beta chains sequenced, and the lack of alpha or paired-chain data limited which features could be detected. Presence/absence analyses assumed roughly uniform sequencing depth across donors, an assumption that may not hold. The classifier was reported to diagnose cytomegalovirus status with high specificity and sensitivity in both the original and validation cohorts. Broadly in line with IMGT annotations, most TCR beta V segments showed up in productive rearrangements about 87% or about 30% of the time in an earlier analysis of 587 of the donors. At a false discovery rate of 0.05, a later analysis linked under 20,000 TCR beta sequences to specific HLA alleles. A later analysis found that HLA-associated TCR beta chains were more clonally expanded and had lower generation probabilities than equally common non-associated chains. A later analysis reported that several top co-occurrence clusters appeared linked to parvovirus B19, influenza, CMV and Epstein-Barr virus. Most TCR sequences were observed very rarely across donors, whereas some public TCRs were present in many individuals. A later analysis found that TCR association rates varied across HLA loci, with DRB1 alleles showing the most associated TCRs and HLA-C alleles the fewest. In the study, around 150 TCR beta chains were listed as associated with cytomegalovirus. Some IMGT-functional V segments, including TRBV6-2 and TRBV6-3, could not be told apart with the 87-base-pair reads, so those segments were excluded. The earlier analysis of 587 of the donors excluded some 15 rarely observed V segments, including chromosome 9 orphons, because counts were too low. A few of the identified cytomegalovirus-associated TCR beta chains were confirmed in vitro to be specific for cytomegalovirus antigens. Because HLA typing was missing for some donors at each locus, association tests included only the typed subset.

The library was generated by the immunoSEQ multiplex PCR assay. For the multiplex PCR, a mixture combining 60 forward primers for TCR Vbeta segments and 13 reverse primers for TCR Jbeta segments was used. The CDR3 region of rearranged TCR beta genes was amplified from genomic DNA with a multiplex PCR assay. Amplified TCR beta libraries were sequenced as 87-base-pair reads on the Illumina HiSeq System. The published analysis was carried out like this. A later analysis tallied 80 million to 95 million unique TCR beta chains across the 666 repertoires, and some 10 million of those chains were shared by two or more donors. To remove PCR and sequencing errors, raw reads were error-corrected and collapsed into unique sequences using a nearest-neighbor algorithm that merged closely related sequences. CDR3 sequences were aligned to IMGT reference sequences to assign V, D and J gene segments. For a sequence to be retained, a match of at least six nucleotides was required to both a V gene segment and a J gene segment. Rearrangements were classified as productive when the CDR3 lacked stop codons and remained in frame with V and J, and all other rearrangements were classified as non-productive. CDR3 was defined according to IMGT convention as the region running from the second conserved V-encoded cysteine to the conserved J-encoded phenylalanine. Sequences without an unambiguous match to a single V gene segment were excluded from the earlier analysis of 587 of the donors. In an earlier analysis of 587 of the donors, V segments were called functional above 56.7% productive rearrangements and were called segregating when the between-donor standard deviation exceeded 5%. A statistical classification framework was built to diagnose cytomegalovirus status from the catalog of TCR beta chain sequences. A later analysis assigned V and J genes by comparing TCR nucleotide sequences with IMGT/GENE-DB human TR gene sequences. In a later analysis, CDR3 sequences and most-parsimonious VDJ recombination scenarios were assigned using the TCRdist pipeline. In a later analysis, each TCR beta chain was defined by its CDR3 amino acid sequence together with its V-gene family, and reads lacking a unique V-gene family were excluded. To address suspected cross-contamination and a sequencing artifact, a later analysis removed a few hundred highly shared, low-generation-probability nucleotide sequences. A later analysis calculated a clonal expansion index for each public chain from normalized within-repertoire ranks of inferred template counts. Generation probabilities in a later analysis came from a VDJ recombination model fitted to out-of-frame rearrangements, and those results were checked against IGoR. Hypergeometric tests were used in a later analysis to score TCR-TCR, TCR-HLA and TCR-CMV co-occurrence, with a repertoire-size bias correction applied to the TCR pairs. In a later analysis, false discovery rates were estimated by permuting HLA or CMV assignments 20 times. In a later analysis, co-occurring TCRs were grouped using DBSCAN, with TCRdist sequence similarity added in when clustering inside HLA-allele-positive subsets. Repertoires with fewer than 30,000 or more than 120,000 public chains were left out of co-occurrence clustering, as were several repertoires with anomalous nucleotide sharing. TCRdb mirrors the immuneACCESS table, restricted to in-frame sequences. Some clones are absent from its copies; in checked studies, under half trace to an unresolved V gene, and the reason for the others is unknown. The DNA was the basis for D and trimming; V, J and clone size are from that table. The sample includes around 200,000 clones, with about 79% observed a single time. Around 1.2% of the sample lies in the top ten.

In total, more than 500 healthy bone marrow donors made up the cohort. At the time of sampling, all cohort members were nominally healthy, though unrecorded immune exposures were likely present. The donor was CMV seropositive and was included in the group of some 290 seropositive cohort members. Each donor provided a peripheral blood sample, and peripheral blood mononuclear cells were used for TCR beta sequencing. The Qiagen DNeasy Blood Extraction Kit was used to extract genomic DNA from the blood cell samples. For CDR1 and CDR2, the germline V gene lists SGHAT and FQNNGV. There are 15 amino acids in the CDR3, from cysteine to phenylalanine inclusive. The only DNA kept is the CDR3, 45 bases in frame from the first base. Trimming takes 5 bases off V and 2 bases off J; junction bases not matched to a gene: 6.

The receptor comes from a girl aged 2-10 years in good health and CMV-seropositive. The sequencing sample was made of PBMCs. In this chain, TRBV11-2 is recombined with TRBJ1-3; TRBD1 aligns with 7 central bases. The bases read TGTGCCAGCAGCCCAACAGGGGTTACTGGAAACACCATATATTTT. Translated, this gives CASSPTGVTGNTIYF. Where the CDR3 stops, the reference TRBV11-2 and TRBJ1-3 genes take over; the full variable domain is EAGVAQSPRYKIIEKRQSVAFWCNPISGHATLYWYQQILGQGPKLLIQFQNNGVVDDSQLPKDRFSAERLKGVDSTLKIQPAKLEDSAVYLCASSPTGVTGNTIYFGEGSWLTVV.